This T cell receptor (beta chain) came from a study of cytomegalovirus exposure and HLA in healthy donors (dated by TCRdb to the late 2010s). Study-wide context: In an earlier analysis of approximately 640 of the donors, under 300 Gb of sequence data and 95 million to 130 million unique TCR beta sequences from 150 million to 200 million T cells were reported. The later analysis used no new phenotypic data to find candidate immune exposures, relying instead on TCR beta sequences and their occurrence across donors. Using immunosequencing, the study profiled T cell repertoires from about 610 subjects and related those repertoires to cytomegalovirus serostatus. The study combined high-throughput TCR immunosequencing, statistical association of individual TCRs with disease status, and machine learning to predict cytomegalovirus infection status. Among the roughly 430 genotyped donors, around 81% belonged to the genetic ancestry cluster associated with self-reported Caucasian donors. About 300 gigabases of sequencing data and approximately 85 million unique TCR sequences were included in an early release covering about 700 HLA-typed donors. Every repertoire in the discovery cohort had been generated on one and the same sequencing platform. HLA typing covered class I and class II loci at four-digit resolution. The number of typed donors differed by locus: roughly 620-640 for A, B, C, DRB1 and DQB1; approximately 530 for DQA1; about 600 for DPA1; and roughly 450 for DPB1. The study aimed to test whether cataloging public T cell receptors could reveal signatures of past pathogen exposure. Because of strong linkage in the cohort, roughly five DR-DQ haplotypes were treated as single units for association and clustering. Donor age, sex, ethnicity and CMV serostatus were compiled together with the repertoire data. In a later genetic analysis, genome-wide SNP genotypes for about 55% of the roughly 700 donors were used, and that subset was treated as a discovery cohort. Besides the first cohort of about 730 subjects, a separate validation cohort made up of 120 or so different subjects was used. On average, 235,054 unique TCR beta nucleotide sequences were sequenced per donor among 350 to 400 genotyped donors of the cohort, with around 19% of those sequences being non-productive. To study patterns of TCR occurrence, a later analysis re-analyzed previously published TCR beta repertoires from several hundred donors and added high-resolution HLA genotyping. To decide whether each TCR beta V gene segment behaved as functional or pseudogenic, an earlier analysis of some 600 of the donors relied on high-throughput TCR beta sequencing. The paper as a whole reports these results and caveats: According to the authors, the approach could potentially be generalized to other disease states and immunological phenotypes. Most TCR sequences were observed very rarely across donors, whereas some public TCRs were present in many individuals. When HLA alleles, especially DR and DQ, strongly co-occurred, TCR associations were difficult to assign to individual alleles. Because HLA typing was missing for some donors at each locus, association tests included only the typed subset. In a later analysis, HLA-associated TCR beta chains showed more clonal expansion and lower generation probabilities than non-associated chains that were equally common. According to a later analysis, most CMV-associated TCR beta chains appeared to be HLA-restricted, and the HLA associations seemed to be driven largely by CMV exposure. According to a later analysis, TCR association rates differed among HLA loci, with DRB1 alleles showing the most associated TCRs and HLA-C alleles showing the fewest. The classifier was reported to diagnose cytomegalovirus status with high specificity and sensitivity in both the original cohort and the validation cohort. Some IMGT-functional V segments, including TRBV6-2 and TRBV6-3, could not be distinguished by the 87-base-pair reads and were therefore excluded. Sequencing depth was assumed to be roughly uniform across donors in the presence/absence analyses, though that assumption may not hold. A cluster of highly shared sequence variants was judged likely to represent a technical artifact of the sequencing pipeline. The earlier analysis of approximately 540 of the donors excluded over 15 rarely observed V segments, including chromosome 9 orphons, because counts were too low. A later analysis associated some 17,000 TCR beta sequences with specific HLA alleles at a false discovery rate of 0.05. In an earlier analysis of some 500 of the donors, most TCR beta V segments were observed in productive rearrangements about 90% or about 30% of the time, broadly matching IMGT annotations. The study gave a list of more than 150 TCR beta chains associated with cytomegalovirus. Compared with the approximately 710-donor mean, donors in an Asian-associated ancestry cluster had fewer N-insertions in productive TCRs, according to a later genetic analysis. A few of the identified cytomegalovirus-associated TCR beta chains were confirmed in vitro to be specific for cytomegalovirus antigens. In a later genetic analysis, a missense DCLRE1C variant was associated with V-gene and J-gene trimming of TCR beta chains, and the association was replicated in an independent cohort. In this cohort, only TCR beta chains were sequenced, and detectable features were limited by the absence of alpha or paired-chain data. A later analysis reported that several top co-occurrence clusters appeared linked to parvovirus B19, influenza, CMV and Epstein-Barr virus. Correlated functional status among segregating V segments might reflect linkage disequilibrium, but an unknown experimental factor could not be ruled out. CMV serostatus was the only immune exposure information available for the cohort. A further reported finding was that TCR beta sequences accurately predicted the HLA-A and HLA-B alleles for most subjects in the first cohort.

The CDR3 measures 16 amino acids from cysteine to phenylalanine. Only the CDR3 part of the read is kept: 48 bases, read in frame from the first base. The germline V gene provides CDR1 ENHRY and CDR2 SYGVKD. V loses 2 bases, J loses 0 bases, and the germline ends lie 11 bases apart. The cohort was made up of approximately 670 healthy bone marrow donors. Cohort members were all nominally healthy when sampled, although unrecorded immune exposures were likely present. The donor tested CMV seropositive, placing the donor among the approximately 310 seropositive members of the cohort. A peripheral blood sample was collected from each donor, and TCR beta sequencing was performed on peripheral blood mononuclear cells. Genomic DNA extraction from the blood cell samples was performed with the Qiagen DNeasy Blood Extraction Kit. To prepare the library, the immunoSEQ multiplex PCR assay was applied. For the multiplex PCR, a mixture combining 60 forward primers for TCR Vbeta segments and 13 reverse primers for TCR Jbeta segments was used. The CDR3 region of rearranged TCR beta genes was amplified from genomic DNA with a multiplex PCR assay. On the Illumina HiSeq System, the amplified TCR beta libraries were sequenced as 87-base-pair reads. Per the authors' processing: In a later analysis, 70 million to 95 million unique TCR beta chains were counted across the approximately 640 repertoires, and around 11 million of these chains were shared by at least two donors. A nearest-neighbor algorithm error-corrected the raw reads and collapsed the reads into unique sequences, merging closely related sequences to remove PCR and sequencing errors. CDR3 sequences were aligned to IMGT reference sequences to assign V, D and J gene segments. Each retained sequence needed at least a six-nucleotide match to both a V gene segment and a J gene segment. A rearrangement was called productive if the CDR3 had no stop codons and remained in frame with V and J, and every other rearrangement was called non-productive. Following IMGT convention, CDR3 was defined as the stretch from the second conserved V-encoded cysteine to the conserved J-encoded phenylalanine. In an earlier analysis of 500 to 650 of the donors, sequences lacking an unambiguous match to a single V gene segment were excluded. An earlier analysis of 450 to 650 of the donors called V segments functional above 56.7% productive rearrangements and segregating when the between-donor standard deviation exceeded 5%. To diagnose cytomegalovirus status from the catalog of TCR beta chain sequences, a statistical classification framework was built. In a later analysis, V and J genes were assigned by comparing TCR nucleotide sequences against IMGT/GENE-DB human TR gene sequences. Using the TCRdist pipeline, a later analysis assigned CDR3 sequences along with most-parsimonious VDJ recombination scenarios. In a later analysis, each TCR beta chain was defined by its CDR3 amino acid sequence together with its V-gene family, and reads without a unique V-gene family were excluded. A later analysis removed 600 or so highly shared, low-generation-probability nucleotide sequences to deal with suspected cross-contamination and a sequencing artifact. In a later analysis, a clonal expansion index was calculated for each public chain from normalized within-repertoire ranks of inferred template counts. In a later analysis, generation probabilities were computed with a VDJ recombination model fitted to out-of-frame rearrangements, and the resulting probabilities were checked against IGoR. In a later analysis, TCR-TCR, TCR-HLA and TCR-CMV co-occurrence was scored with hypergeometric tests, and a repertoire-size bias correction was applied to TCR pairs. False discovery rates were estimated in a later analysis by permuting HLA or CMV assignments 20 times. A later analysis grouped co-occurring TCRs with DBSCAN, adding TCRdist sequence similarity when clustering within HLA-allele-positive subsets. Repertoires with fewer than 30,000 or more than 120,000 public chains were left out of co-occurrence clustering, as were about five repertoires with anomalous nucleotide sharing. TCRdb holds this immuneACCESS table with in-frame rearrangements only. Some clones are missing; in checked studies, unresolved V genes explain under half, and the rest has no known cause. V and J calls plus clone size are reproduced from that table; the DNA served to infer D and trimming. For this sample the table gives roughly 100,000 clones, of which roughly 80% were detected only once. The biggest ten clones account for roughly 4% of the sample.

Concerning this clone itself: Its cognate antigen has yet to be identified. One base away there is no much larger clone; base qualities are not given.

This TCR came from a man aged 45-60 years in good health and CMV-seropositive. In this chain, TRBV10-3 is recombined with TRBJ2-1; possibly the D gene is TRBD2, per 6 matching bases. Specimen: PBMCs. The CDR3 corresponds to CAISELSGNSYNEQFF. In nucleotide form, the sequence is TGTGCCATCAGTGAGCTTAGCGGTAACTCCTACAATGAGCAGTTCTTC.